This is a list of T cell receptor beta chains from one sample in a study of beta chain features in type 1 diabetes. Clones were sequenced by immunoSEQ multiplex PCR, and TCRdb holds only the in-frame ones, with some missing. The data show about half a million clones, with 25% to 35% seen just once and almost 0.065% held by the top ten. Sequencing was done on a sample of naive CD4+ T cells from blood. The receptors were sampled from a man younger than 30 in good health. CDR3s include the opening cysteine and the closing phenylalanine or tryptophan. The D gene is left open where the match is weak. Size values are once, few and many counts, or a class for expanded clones, and some rows have none.

TRBV29-1	NA	NA	TRBJ2-1	CSVALGTGENEQFF	TGCAGCGTTGCTCTTGGGACGGGCGAGAATGAGCAGTTCTTC
TRBV9	NA	TRBD1	TRBJ2-5	CASSVPQGDETQYF	TGTGCCAGCAGCGTTCCCCAGGGGGACGAGACCCAGTACTTC
TRBV7-9	few	NA	TRBJ2-3	CASSSLQGPQYF	TGTGCCAGCAGCTCCCTACAGGGCCCGCAGTATTTT
TRBV28	NA	TRBD1	TRBJ1-1	CAIGTDNTEAFF	TGTGCCATCGGGACAGATAACACTGAAGCTTTCTTT
TRBV5-1	few	NA	TRBJ2-1	CASSFNRRVVDEQFF	TGCGCCAGCAGCTTTAACAGGAGGGTGGTCGATGAGCAGTTCTTC
TRBV29-1	NA	NA	TRBJ2-1	CSVEDPDEQFF	TGCAGCGTTGAAGACCCTGATGAGCAGTTCTTC
TRBV5-4	few	NA	TRBJ1-1	CASSLAVMNTEAFF	TGTGCCAGCAGCTTGGCGGTAATGAACACTGAAGCTTTCTTT
TRBV21-1	NA	NA	TRBJ2-7	CASNGGSYEQYF	TGTGCCAGCAACGGGGGCAGCTACGAGCAGTACTTC
TRBV7-9	NA	NA	TRBJ2-7	CASSPPGPYEQYF	TGTGCCAGCAGTCCCCCGGGGCCCTACGAGCAGTACTTC
TRBV9	few	NA	TRBJ2-1	CASSVAGGSSKGEQFF	TGTGCCAGCAGCGTAGCTGGGGGTTCCTCCAAGGGTGAGCAGTTCTTC
TRBV10-3	few	TRBD1	TRBJ2-3	CAISESGRGRPDTQYF	TGTGCCATCAGTGAGTCTGGCAGGGGGCGCCCAGATACGCAGTATTTT
TRBV29-1	NA	TRBD1	TRBJ2-7	CSVEDGDRATYEQYF	TGCAGCGTTGAAGATGGGGACAGGGCGACCTACGAGCAGTACTTC
TRBV27	NA	NA	TRBJ2-1	CASRGIRDAQPGNEQFF	TGTGCCAGCAGAGGTATCCGGGACGCACAGCCAGGCAATGAGCAGTTCTTC
TRBV2	NA	NA	TRBJ2-7	CASSEGGAFGEQYF	TGTGCCAGCAGTGAGGGAGGCGCGTTTGGGGAGCAGTACTTC
TRBV29-1	NA	TRBD1	TRBJ2-7	CSVGQGFIYEQYF	TGCAGCGTAGGACAGGGATTCATCTACGAGCAGTACTTC
TRBV2	few	NA	TRBJ2-3	CASSAEGPQYF	TGTGCCAGCTCCGCTGAGGGACCGCAGTATTTT
TRBV5-1	NA	NA	TRBJ2-7	CASSLMRSSYEQYF	TGCGCCAGCAGCTTGATGAGGAGCTCCTACGAGCAGTACTTC
TRBV15	NA	NA	TRBJ2-5	CATSRGVVYQETQYF	TGTGCCACCAGCAGAGGTGTCGTGTACCAAGAGACCCAGTACTTC
TRBV5-1	NA	NA	TRBJ2-5	CASSQWTAQETQYF	TGCGCCAGCAGCCAATGGACAGCGCAAGAGACCCAGTACTTC
TRBV30	few	NA	TRBJ2-1	CAWSGTPADEQFF	TGTGCCTGGAGTGGAACTCCCGCCGATGAGCAGTTCTTC
TRBV2	few	NA	TRBJ2-1	CASSVTWSDNEQFF	TGTGCCAGCAGTGTAACCTGGAGTGACAATGAGCAGTTCTTC
TRBV2	NA	TRBD1	TRBJ1-2	CASSATGFGYTF	TGTGCCAGCTCAGCGACAGGGTTTGGCTACACCTTC
TRBV5-1	NA	NA	TRBJ2-5	CASSLMSGETQYF	TGCGCCAGCAGCTTGATGTCAGGAGAGACCCAGTACTTC
TRBV11-2	NA	NA	TRBJ2-3	CASSSSGVLTDTQYF	TGTGCCAGCAGCTCCTCAGGCGTCCTGACAGATACGCAGTATTTT
TRBV29-1	few	NA	TRBJ1-2	CSVEGREAAGLLNYGYTF	TGCAGCGTTGAAGGTCGCGAGGCAGCGGGACTACTTAACTATGGCTACACCTTC
TRBV30	few	NA	TRBJ2-3	CAWSRRSPDTQYF	TGTGCCTGGAGTAGGAGGTCCCCGGATACGCAGTATTTT
TRBV13	NA	NA	TRBJ1-1	CASRKREENTEAFF	TGTGCCAGCAGGAAGCGGGAAGAAAACACTGAAGCTTTCTTT
TRBV5-4	NA	TRBD2	TRBJ2-5	CASSAAERGDQETQYF	TGTGCCAGCAGCGCGGCAGAGCGGGGAGACCAAGAGACCCAGTACTTC
TRBV15	few	NA	TRBJ1-4	CATRQGATNEKLFF	TGTGCCACCAGACAGGGCGCAACTAATGAAAAACTGTTTTTT
TRBV9	NA	NA	TRBJ2-7	CASSSDPSSYEQYF	TGTGCCAGCAGCTCCGATCCGAGCTCCTACGAGCAGTACTTC
TRBV29-1	few	TRBD1	TRBJ1-3	CSVIPGGTGNTIYF	TGCAGCGTAATCCCAGGGGGGACTGGAAACACCATATATTTT
TRBV30	few	NA	TRBJ1-5	CAWSRRNGNQPQHF	TGTGCCTGGAGTAGGCGGAATGGCAATCAGCCCCAGCATTTT
TRBV9	few	NA	TRBJ2-3	CASSVDLDTQYF	TGTGCCAGCAGCGTAGATCTAGATACGCAGTATTTT